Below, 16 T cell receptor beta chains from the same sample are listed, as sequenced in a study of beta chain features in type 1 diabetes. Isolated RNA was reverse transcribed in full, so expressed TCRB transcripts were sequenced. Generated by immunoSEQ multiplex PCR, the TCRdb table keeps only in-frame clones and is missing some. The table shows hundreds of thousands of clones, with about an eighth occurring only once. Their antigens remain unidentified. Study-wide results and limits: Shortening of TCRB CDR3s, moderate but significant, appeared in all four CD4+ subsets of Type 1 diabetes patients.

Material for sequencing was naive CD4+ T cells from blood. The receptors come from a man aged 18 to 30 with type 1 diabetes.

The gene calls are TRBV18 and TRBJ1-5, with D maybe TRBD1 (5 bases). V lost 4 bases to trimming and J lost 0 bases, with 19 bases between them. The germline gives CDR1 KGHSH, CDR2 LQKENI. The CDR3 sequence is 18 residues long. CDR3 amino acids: CASSLVRSGPTSNQPQHF. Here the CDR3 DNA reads TGTGCCAGCTCACTCGTTAGATCGGGGCCGACTAGCAATCAGCCCCAGCATTTT.

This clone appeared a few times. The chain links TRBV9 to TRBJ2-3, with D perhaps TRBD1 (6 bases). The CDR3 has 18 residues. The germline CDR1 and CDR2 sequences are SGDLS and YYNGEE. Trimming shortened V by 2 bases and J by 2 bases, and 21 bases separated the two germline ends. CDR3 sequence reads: CASSVTTGPTGSTDTQYF. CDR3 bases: TGTGCCAGCAGCGTTACCACGGGCCCGACAGGCTCCACAGATACGCAGTATTTT.

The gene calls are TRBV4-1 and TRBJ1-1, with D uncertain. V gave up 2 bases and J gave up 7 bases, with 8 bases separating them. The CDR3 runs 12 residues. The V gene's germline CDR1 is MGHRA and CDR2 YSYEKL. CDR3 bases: TGCGCCAGCAGCCAAACTCCGGGTGAAGCTTTCTTT. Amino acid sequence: CASSQTPGEAFF.

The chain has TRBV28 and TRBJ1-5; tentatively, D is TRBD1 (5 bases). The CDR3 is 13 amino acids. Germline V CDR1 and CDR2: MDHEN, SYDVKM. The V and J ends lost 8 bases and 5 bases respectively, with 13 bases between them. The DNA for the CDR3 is TGTGCCAGCTCGGACGGGGGGGATCAGCCCCAGCATTTT. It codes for CASSDGGDQPQHF.

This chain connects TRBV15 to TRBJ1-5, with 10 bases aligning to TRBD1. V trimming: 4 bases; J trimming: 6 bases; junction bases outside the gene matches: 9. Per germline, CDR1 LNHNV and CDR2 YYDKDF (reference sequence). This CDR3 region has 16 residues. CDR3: CATSTRQGALSQPQHF. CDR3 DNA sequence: TGTGCCACCAGCACCAGACAGGGGGCTTTGTCTCAGCCCCAGCATTTT.

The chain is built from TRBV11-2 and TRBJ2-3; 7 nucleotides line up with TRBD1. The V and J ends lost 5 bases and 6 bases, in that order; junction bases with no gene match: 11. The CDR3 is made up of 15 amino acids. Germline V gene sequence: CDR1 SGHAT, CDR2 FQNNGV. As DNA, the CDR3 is TGTGCCAGCAGCCGACAGGGCCACGGTGCGGATACGCAGTATTTT. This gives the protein CASSRQGHGADTQYF.

The CDR3 coding sequence is TGTGCCAGCAGCCTCCTTTTGGTAGGGGGCAATGAGCAGTTCTTC. Translating gives CASSLLLVGGNEQFF. J is TRBJ2-1 and V is TRBV11-2; maybe TRBD1 (6 bases). This CDR3 has 15 residues. V gave up 5 bases and J gave up 6 bases, with 17 bases separating them. In germline, CDR1 is SGHAT, CDR2 FQNNGV.

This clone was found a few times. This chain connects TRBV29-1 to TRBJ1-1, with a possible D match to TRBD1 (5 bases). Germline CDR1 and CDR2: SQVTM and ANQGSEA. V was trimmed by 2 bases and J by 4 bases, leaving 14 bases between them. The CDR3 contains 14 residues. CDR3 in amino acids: CSVEFALGGTEAFF. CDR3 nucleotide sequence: TGCAGCGTTGAATTTGCCTTGGGGGGCACTGAAGCTTTCTTT.

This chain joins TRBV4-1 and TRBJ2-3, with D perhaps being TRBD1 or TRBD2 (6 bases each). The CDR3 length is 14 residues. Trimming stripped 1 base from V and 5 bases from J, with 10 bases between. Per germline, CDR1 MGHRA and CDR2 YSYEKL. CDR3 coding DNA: TGCGCCAGCAGCCAAGTAGGGGGGCGAGATACGCAGTATTTT. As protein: CASSQVGGRDTQYF.

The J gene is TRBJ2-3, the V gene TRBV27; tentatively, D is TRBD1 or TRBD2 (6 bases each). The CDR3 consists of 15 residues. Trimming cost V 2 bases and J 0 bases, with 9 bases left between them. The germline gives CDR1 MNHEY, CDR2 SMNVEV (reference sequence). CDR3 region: CASSLRGLSTDTQYF. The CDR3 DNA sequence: TGTGCCAGCAGTTTACGGGGGCTGAGCACAGATACGCAGTATTTT.

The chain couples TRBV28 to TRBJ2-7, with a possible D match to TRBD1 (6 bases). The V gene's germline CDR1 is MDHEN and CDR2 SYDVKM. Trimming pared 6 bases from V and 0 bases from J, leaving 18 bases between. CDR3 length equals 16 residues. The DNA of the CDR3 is TGTGCCAGCAGGGCGGGTGGACAGCCAACCTCCTACGAGCAGTACTTC. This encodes CASRAGGQPTSYEQYF.

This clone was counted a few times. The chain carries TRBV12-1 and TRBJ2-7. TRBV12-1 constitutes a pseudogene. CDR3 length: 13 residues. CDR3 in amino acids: CASSGTETYEQYF. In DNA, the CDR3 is TGTGCCAGCAGCGGGACGGAAACCTACGAGCAGTACTTC.

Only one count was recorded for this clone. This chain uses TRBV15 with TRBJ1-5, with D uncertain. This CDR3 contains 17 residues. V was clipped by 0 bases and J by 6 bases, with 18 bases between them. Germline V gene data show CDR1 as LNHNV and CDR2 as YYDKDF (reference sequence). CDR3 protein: CATSRDFRDSWGQPQHF. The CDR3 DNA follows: TGTGCCACCAGCAGAGATTTCCGGGATTCCTGGGGTCAGCCCCAGCATTTT.

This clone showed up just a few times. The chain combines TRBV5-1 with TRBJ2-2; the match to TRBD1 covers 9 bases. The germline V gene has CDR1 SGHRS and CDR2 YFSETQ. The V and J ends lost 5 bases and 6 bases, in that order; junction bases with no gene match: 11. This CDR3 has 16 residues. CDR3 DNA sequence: TGCGCCAGCAGTCCCGGGACAGGGTTTGTTCCCGGGGAGCTGTTTTTT. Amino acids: CASSPGTGFVPGELFF.

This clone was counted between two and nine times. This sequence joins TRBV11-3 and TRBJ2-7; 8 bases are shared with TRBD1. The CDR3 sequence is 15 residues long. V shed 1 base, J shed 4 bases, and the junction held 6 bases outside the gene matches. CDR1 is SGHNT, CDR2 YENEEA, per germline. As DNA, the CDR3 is TGTGCCAGCAGCTTAGTCCGGGACAGGCCTTACGAGCAGTACTTC. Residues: CASSLVRDRPYEQYF.

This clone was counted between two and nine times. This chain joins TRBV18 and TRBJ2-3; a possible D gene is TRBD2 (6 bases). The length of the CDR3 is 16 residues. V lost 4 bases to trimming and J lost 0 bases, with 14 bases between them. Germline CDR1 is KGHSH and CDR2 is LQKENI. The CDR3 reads CASSLLTSLSTDTQYF. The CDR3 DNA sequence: TGTGCCAGCTCACTCCTAACTAGCCTGAGCACAGATACGCAGTATTTT. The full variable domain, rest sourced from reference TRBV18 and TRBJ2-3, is NAGVMQNPRHLVRRRGQEARLRCSPMKGHSHVYWYRQLPEEGLKFMVYLQKENIIDESGMPKERFSAEFPKEGPSILRIQQVVRGDSAAYFCASSLLTSLSTDTQYFGPGTRLTVL.